This TCR beta chain is drawn from a study of identical twins. Study-wide points: Findings came from cross-sectional statistics, without long-term follow-up of donors.

In regard to this clonotype: The antigen remains undetermined.

TCRdb reanalysed the 5' RACE reads using MiXCR and keeps one entry per CDR3 protein. Of about 470,000 distinct CDR3 sequences listed, approximately 24% were seen once; the top ten hold about 2.7%. This same sample was also taken into another study, of T cells expressing NK-cell markers. This second study says: In a group of about six donors, dominant NKG2C+ clonotypes represented about 1.0-7.5% of CD8+ T cells. Also leading the CD3+CD56-NKG2C+ fraction in a few donors were these clonotypes.

This sequence originates from a young woman in good health. The sequenced material came from CD4+ T cells sorted from blood.

CDR3 nucleotides: TGTGCCAGCAGCTTACGGGTATTCTCCTACAATGAGCAGTTCTTC. Amino acid sequence: CASSLRVFSYNEQFF. The V and J genes are TRBV11-2 and TRBJ2-1; D remains unclear. The CDR3 extends over 15 amino acids. With 2 bases removed from V and 0 bases from J, the gap between germline ends came to 8 bases. CDR1 is SGHAT, CDR2 FQNNGV, per germline.